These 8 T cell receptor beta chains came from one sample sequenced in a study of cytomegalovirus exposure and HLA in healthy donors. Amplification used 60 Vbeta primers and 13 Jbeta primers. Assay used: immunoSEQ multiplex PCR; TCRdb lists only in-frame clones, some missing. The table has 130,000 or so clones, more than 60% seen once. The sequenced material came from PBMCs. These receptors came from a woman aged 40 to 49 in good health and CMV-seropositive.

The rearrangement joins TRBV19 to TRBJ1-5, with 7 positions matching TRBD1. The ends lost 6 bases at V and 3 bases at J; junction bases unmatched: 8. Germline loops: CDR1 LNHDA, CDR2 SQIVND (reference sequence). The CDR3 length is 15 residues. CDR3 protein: CASSLGQHPNQPQHF. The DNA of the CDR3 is TGTGCCAGTAGCCTGGGACAGCACCCCAATCAGCCCCAGCATTTT.

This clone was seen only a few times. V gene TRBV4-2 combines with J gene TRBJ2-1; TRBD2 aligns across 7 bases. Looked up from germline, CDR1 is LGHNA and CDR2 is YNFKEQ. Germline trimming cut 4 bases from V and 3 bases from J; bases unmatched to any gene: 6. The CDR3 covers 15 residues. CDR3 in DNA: TGTGCCAGCAGCCCTCGGGGGGACTACTACAATGAGCAGTTCTTC. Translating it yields CASSPRGDYYNEQFF.

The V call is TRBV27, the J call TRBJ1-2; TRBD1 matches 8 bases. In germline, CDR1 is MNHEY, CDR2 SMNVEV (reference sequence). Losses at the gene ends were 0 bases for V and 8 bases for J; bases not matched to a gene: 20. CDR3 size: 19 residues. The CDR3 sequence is CASSLSMWGRGPGANGYTF. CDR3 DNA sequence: TGTGCCAGCAGTTTATCTATGTGGGGCAGGGGGCCGGGGGCCAACGGCTACACCTTC.

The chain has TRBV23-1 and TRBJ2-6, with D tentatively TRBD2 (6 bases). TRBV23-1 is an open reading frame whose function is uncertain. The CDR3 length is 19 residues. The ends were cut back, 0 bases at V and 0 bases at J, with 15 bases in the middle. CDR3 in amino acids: CASSQSKRERSSGANVLTF. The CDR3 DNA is TGCGCCAGCAGTCAATCTAAACGGGAGAGAAGCTCTGGGGCCAACGTCCTGACTTTC.

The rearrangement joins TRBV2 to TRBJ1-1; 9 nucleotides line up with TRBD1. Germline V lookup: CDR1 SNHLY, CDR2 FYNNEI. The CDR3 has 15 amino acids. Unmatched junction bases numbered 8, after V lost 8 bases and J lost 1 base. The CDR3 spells CASSGQGDSNTEAFF. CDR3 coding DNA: TGTGCCAGCTCGGGACAGGGTGATTCGAACACTGAAGCTTTCTTT.

The CDR3 nucleotides are TGTGCCAGCAGTTTATACGGTGTAAACACTGAAGCTTTCTTT. Its translation is CASSLYGVNTEAFF. This chain joins TRBV27 and TRBJ1-1; D ambiguous. The germline V gene has CDR1 MNHEY and CDR2 SMNVEV (reference sequence). V was pared by 1 base and J by 2 bases, with 8 bases between. This CDR3 region has 14 residues.

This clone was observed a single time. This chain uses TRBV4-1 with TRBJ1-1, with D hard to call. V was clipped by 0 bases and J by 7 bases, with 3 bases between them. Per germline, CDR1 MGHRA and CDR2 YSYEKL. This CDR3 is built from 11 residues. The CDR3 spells CASSQDIEAFF. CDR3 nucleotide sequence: TGCGCCAGCAGCCAAGATATTGAAGCTTTCTTT.

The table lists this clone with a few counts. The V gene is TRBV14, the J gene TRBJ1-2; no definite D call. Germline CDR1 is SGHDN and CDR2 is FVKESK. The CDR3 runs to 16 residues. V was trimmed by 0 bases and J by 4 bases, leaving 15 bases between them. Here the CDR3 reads CASSQEAGRRGYGYTF. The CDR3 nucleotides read TGTGCCAGCAGCCAAGAAGCGGGGAGGCGAGGCTATGGCTACACCTTC.